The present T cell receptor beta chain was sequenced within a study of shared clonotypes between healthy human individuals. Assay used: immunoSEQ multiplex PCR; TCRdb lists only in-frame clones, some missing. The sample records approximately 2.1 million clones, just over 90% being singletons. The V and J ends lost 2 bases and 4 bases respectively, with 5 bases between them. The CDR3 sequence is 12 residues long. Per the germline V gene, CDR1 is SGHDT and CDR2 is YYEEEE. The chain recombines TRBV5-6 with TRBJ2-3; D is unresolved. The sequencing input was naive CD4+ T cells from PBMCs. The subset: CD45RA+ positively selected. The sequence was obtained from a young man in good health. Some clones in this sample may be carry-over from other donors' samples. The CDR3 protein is CASSFVADTQYF. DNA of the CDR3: TGTGCCAGCAGCTTTGTGGCAGATACGCAGTATTTT.